This T cell receptor (beta chain) was documented in a study of T cell responses to AZD1222 COVID-19 vaccine. Across the whole study: Timing groups of about 4 and about 12 weeks for second doses were pooled. General study points: Mostly white British, mostly female donors; authors suggested clonal diversity may be underestimated. Two AZD1222 doses significantly raised spike-specific TCR breadth and depth over controls. Recipients of AZD1222 seropositive at baseline numbered only 5 to 7.

V was pared by 4 bases and J by 5 bases, with 11 bases between. Per the germline V gene, CDR1 is LNHDA and CDR2 is SQIVND (reference sequence). This CDR3 is 14 amino acids long. Remarks on this clone: As yet, its antigen is unknown.

Assay used: immunoSEQ multiplex PCR; TCRdb lists only in-frame clones, some missing. The sample has some 150,000 clones, around 90% seen once. The sample in question was peripheral blood, obtained on day 0 of AZD1222 vaccination. This chain connects TRBV19 to TRBJ2-2, with TRBD1 as a possible D gene (6 bases). The TCR originated in an adult in good health. Written as DNA, the CDR3 is TGTGCCAGTAGTACAGGGGAACGGACCGGGGAGCTGTTTTTT. This codes for CASSTGERTGELFF. Looking up the rest from reference TRBV19 and TRBJ2-2 gives the full variable domain: DGGITQSPKYLFRKEGQNVTLSCEQNLNHDAMYWYRQDPGQGLRLIYYSQIVNDFQKGDIAEGYSVSREKKESFPLTVTSAQKNPTAFYLCASSTGERTGELFFGEGSRLTVL.